One sample yielded the 10 T cell receptor beta chains listed below, sequenced in a study of response to subunit inactivated influenza vaccine. TCRdb reanalysed the RT-PCR reads using MiXCR and keeps one entry per CDR3 protein. Of fewer than 550,000 distinct CDR3 sequences in the sample, 25% were seen once. The material sequenced was CD4+ T cells sorted from PBMCs, taken about 5 days after vaccination. These receptors were taken from a man aged 50 to 60 who received an inactivated influenza vaccine.

The chain combines TRBV7-2 with TRBJ2-1, with 7 bases matching TRBD2. The V and J ends lost 2 bases and 8 bases, in that order; junction bases with no gene match: 12. The CDR3 covers 16 residues. CDR1 and CDR2 (germline): SGHTA, FQGNSA. CDR3 amino acids: CASSLHGRDLGDEQFF. As DNA, the CDR3 is TGTGCCAGCAGCTTACATGGGAGGGACTTGGGCGATGAGCAGTTCTTC. Full variable domain (rest looked up from reference TRBV7-2 and TRBJ2-1): GAGVSQSPSNKVTEKGKDVELRCDPISGHTALYWYRQSLGQGLEFLIYFQGNSAPDKSGLPSDRFSAERTGGSVSTLTIQRTQQEDSAVYLCASSLHGRDLGDEQFFGPGTRLTVL.

The rearrangement uses TRBV20-1 and TRBJ1-1; D remains unclear. This CDR3 is built from 14 residues. Germline V lookup: CDR1 DFQATT, CDR2 SNEGSKA (reference sequence). V was shortened by 3 bases and J by 2 bases, with 13 bases between the two germline ends. This chain's CDR3 is CSARRGGFNTEAFF. CDR3 nucleotide sequence: TGCAGTGCTAGGCGGGGAGGGTTTAACACTGAAGCTTTCTTT.

The chain links TRBV5-1 to TRBJ2-5; maybe TRBD2 (5 bases). This CDR3 spans 15 amino acids. CDR1 is SGHRS, CDR2 YFSETQ, per germline. Trimming took 4 bases from V and 5 from J, leaving 18 bases between them. The CDR3 here is CASSVLGYPTETQYF. DNA for the CDR3: TGCGCCAGCAGCGTACTAGGTTATCCGACGGAGACCCAGTACTTC.

In this sample, this clonotype turned up once. V is TRBV6-5 and J is TRBJ1-1; D is possibly TRBD1 (5 bases). CDR1 is MNHEY and CDR2 is SVGAGI in the germline V gene. V was trimmed by 4 bases and J by 7 bases, leaving 16 bases between them. CDR3 length: 14 amino acids. The CDR3 loop is CASSSFDRPGEAFF. The DNA for the CDR3 is TGTGCCAGCAGTTCGTTTGACAGACCAGGTGAAGCTTTCTTT.

This clonotype was counted between two and nine times. The CDR3 DNA is TGCGCCAGCAGCTTGGCCCCACAGGGGGCTGGAGAGACCCAGTACTTC. Residues: CASSLAPQGAGETQYF. The V call is TRBV5-1, the J call TRBJ2-5; TRBD1 matches 9 bases. The germline V gene encodes CDR1 SGHRS and CDR2 YFSETQ. J lost 4 bases, V lost 0 bases, and 7 bases had no gene match. The length of the CDR3 is 16 residues.

This clonotype was recorded a few times. This chain connects TRBV6-1 to TRBJ1-4; TRBD1 is a possible D gene (5 bases). Trimming cost V 1 base and J 8 bases, with 14 bases left between them. The CDR3 is 15 residues long. CDR1 is MNHNS, CDR2 SASEGT, per germline. CDR3 nucleotide sequence: TGTGCCAGCAGTGAAGACGGCCACAGGACGGAAAAACTGTTTTTT. Protein product: CASSEDGHRTEKLFF.

This chain uses TRBV12-3 or TRBV12-4 with TRBJ2-2, with D unclear. Trimming shortened V by 7 bases and J by 4 bases, and 4 bases separated the two germline ends. This CDR3 contains 11 residues. The CDR3 region is CASTRTGELFF. The CDR3 DNA follows: TGTGCCAGCACCCGCACCGGGGAGCTGTTTTTT.

This clonotype has ten or more counts. The chain couples TRBV12-3 or TRBV12-4 to TRBJ1-3; TRBD1 is a possible D gene (5 bases). The CDR3 is 14 residues long. The ends were cut back, 6 bases at V and 0 bases at J, with 9 bases in the middle. In DNA, the CDR3 is TGTGCCAGCAGAACGACAGACTCTGGAAACACCATATATTTT. Translation gives CASRTTDSGNTIYF.

The sample holds many counts of this clonotype. The chain employs TRBV5-1 and TRBJ2-3; D gene uncertain. This CDR3 has 13 residues. Per germline, CDR1 SGHRS and CDR2 YFSETQ. The V and J ends lost 1 base and 4 bases respectively, with 7 bases between them. CDR3 DNA: TGCGCCAGCAGCTTGCCTGGGGCAGATACGCAGTATTTT. Amino acid sequence: CASSLPGADTQYF.

This clonotype came up a few times. The chain recombines TRBV10-3 with TRBJ2-3; TRBD2 agrees at 8 bases. The junction had 5 bases not matched to a gene; V was cut back by 4 bases and J by 2 bases. Germline values: CDR1 ENHRY, CDR2 SYGVKD. CDR3 length equals 15 residues. CDR3 bases: TGTGCCATCAGTGGGGCTAGCGGGCTCACAGATACGCAGTATTTT. Protein sequence: CAISGASGLTDTQYF.